The 23 T cell receptor beta chains reported below all come from one sample, sequenced in a study of CD8 T cells in ankylosing spondylitis. Antigens of these TCRs are unknown. General observations from the study: What appeared characteristic of ankylosing spondylitis blood was a TCR beta motif of eight highly homologous variants.

In TCRdb, the 5' RACE reads were re-called with MiXCR into one record per CDR3 protein. Of 350,000 to 550,000 distinct CDR3 sequences detected, 25% to 30% appear once; the ten largest clones hold 0.89%. Material: blood, either unsorted or a sorted T cell fraction (not recorded which). The source is a male donor with ankylosing spondylitis.

This clonotype was detected a few times. J is TRBJ2-4 and V is TRBV18; weak D call: TRBD1 (6 bases). The V gene's germline CDR1 is KGHSH and CDR2 LQKENI. The CDR3 contains 15 residues. The V and J ends lost 3 bases and 5 bases respectively, with 14 bases between them. CDR3 region: CASSPKVGGENIQYF. The CDR3 region has the DNA TGTGCCAGCTCACCCAAGGTAGGGGGTGAAAACATTCAGTACTTC.

The chain uses TRBV20-1 and TRBJ1-4; D is uncertain. Trimming left V 7 bases short and J 8 bases short, with 14 bases between. The CDR3 totals 12 residues. Germline V lookup: CDR1 DFQATT, CDR2 SNEGSKA (reference sequence). The DNA of the CDR3 is TGCAGTGTTTCCTGGTTGGGCGAAAAACTGTTTTTT. It codes for CSVSWLGEKLFF.

The rearrangement uses TRBV7-9 and TRBJ2-1, with 9 positions matching TRBD1. The CDR3 runs to 16 residues. The junction had 9 bases not matched to a gene; V was cut back by 4 bases and J by 5 bases. From germline, CDR1 is SEHNR and CDR2 FQNEAQ (reference sequence). The CDR3 sequence is CASSSTDRGVDNEQFF. CDR3 coding DNA: TGTGCCAGCAGCTCAACCGACAGGGGGGTTGACAATGAGCAGTTCTTC.

The chain links TRBV6-1 to TRBJ1-6; weak D call: TRBD1 (5 bases). Germline CDR1 is MNHNS and CDR2 is SASEGT. V was trimmed by 4 bases and J by 5 bases, leaving 12 bases between them. The CDR3 loop spans 15 amino acids. The CDR3 nucleotides read TGTGCCAGCAGTGCCTCGGGGACGGATAATTCACCCCTCCACTTT. The encoded protein is CASSASGTDNSPLHF.

This chain connects TRBV7-7 to TRBJ2-1; the D gene is possibly TRBD2 (6 bases). Trimming left V 10 bases short and J 0 bases short, with 25 bases between. Germline CDR1 is SSHAT and CDR2 is FNYEAQ (reference sequence). CDR3 length: 18 residues. The CDR3 nucleotides are TGTGCCACCGAGTCGGAGGTAGCGGTCGTAAGCTCCTACAATGAGCAGTTCTTC. This translates into CATESEVAVVSSYNEQFF. The full variable domain, in which reference TRBV7-7 and TRBJ2-1 provide the parts outside the CDR3, is GAGVSQSPRYKVTKRGQDVTLRCDPISSHATLYWYQQALGQGPEFLTYFNYEAQPDKSGLPSDRFSAERPEGSISTLTIQRTEQRDSAMYRCATESEVAVVSSYNEQFFGPGTRLTVL.

This clonotype was seen more than once but under ten times. The chain has TRBV24-1 and TRBJ2-1; the match to TRBD2 covers 12 bases. Germline CDR1 is KGHDR and CDR2 is SFDVKD. V lost 2 bases to trimming and J lost 7 bases; unmatched junction nucleotides: 5. The CDR3 spans 16 residues. This CDR3 is CATSDSRLAGVNEQFF. The CDR3 DNA sequence: TGTGCCACCAGTGATTCAAGACTAGCGGGAGTTAATGAGCAGTTCTTC.

This chain links TRBV20-1 with TRBJ2-3; 7 bases match TRBD2. Germline-derived CDR1 and CDR2 are DFQATT and SNEGSKA (reference sequence). The CDR3 spans 17 residues. The V segment lost 6 bases and the J segment 4 bases; nucleotides outside the gene matches: 19. This chain's CDR3 is CSAIRPPSGKRADTQYF. CDR3 DNA: TGCAGTGCCATAAGACCCCCCAGCGGGAAGAGGGCAGATACGCAGTATTTT.

There are a few counts of this clonotype. V gene TRBV3-1 combines with J gene TRBJ2-2; 7 nucleotides match TRBD1. Germline CDR1 reads LGHDT; CDR2 reads YNNKEL (reference sequence). With V trimmed by 6 bases and J by 2 bases, 3 bases remained unmatched. The CDR3 is 14 residues long. CDR3 DNA: TGTGCCAGCAGGGGACAGATCAACACCGGGGAGCTGTTTTTT. Protein product: CASRGQINTGELFF. Full variable domain (remainder filled in from reference TRBV3-1 and TRBJ2-2): DTAVSQTPKYLVTQMGNDKSIKCEQNLGHDTMYWYKQDSKKFLKIMFSYNNKELIINETVPNRFSPKSPDKAHLNLHINSLELGDSAVYFCASRGQINTGELFFGEGSRLTVL.

This clonotype was picked up a small number of times. The V gene is TRBV28, the J gene TRBJ2-4; D remains ambiguous. The V gene lost 6 bases and the J gene lost 0 bases, with 12 bases spanning the gap. There are 15 residues in the CDR3. CDR1 and CDR2 (germline): MDHEN, SYDVKM. The CDR3 coding sequence is TGTGCCAGCAGACCCGGCTCTGTAGCCAAAAACATTCAGTACTTC. Residues: CASRPGSVAKNIQYF. Together with reference TRBV28 and TRBJ2-4, the CDR3 gives the full variable domain: DVKVTQSSRYLVKRTGEKVFLECVQDMDHENMFWYRQDPGLGLRLIYFSYDVKMKEKGDIPEGYSVSREKKERFSLILESASTNQTSMYLCASRPGSVAKNIQYFGAGTRLSVL.

The chain has TRBV20-1 and TRBJ2-2; maybe TRBD1 (6 bases). V shed 3 bases and J shed 3 bases, with 11 bases lying between them. Germline CDR1 and CDR2: DFQATT and SNEGSKA (reference sequence). The CDR3 has 14 amino acids. The CDR3 DNA sequence: TGCAGTGCTAGGCCCCCAGGGGACACCGGGGAGCTGTTTTTT. It encodes CSARPPGDTGELFF.

CDR3: CASSEGLAGGWTDTQYF. The CDR3 DNA reads as TGTGCCAGCAGTGAAGGCCTAGCGGGAGGTTGGACAGATACGCAGTATTTT. V is TRBV6-1 and J is TRBJ2-3; 11 bases match TRBD2. The CDR3 loop spans 17 amino acids. The germline V gene has CDR1 MNHNS and CDR2 SASEGT. With 1 base clipped from V and 3 bases from J, the junction kept 6 bases outside the gene matches.

The rearrangement links TRBV5-1 to TRBJ1-6; no reliable D call. Trimming shortened V by 4 bases and J by 1 base, and 9 bases separated the two germline ends. Germline-derived CDR1 and CDR2 are SGHRS and YFSETQ. The CDR3 runs 15 residues. The CDR3 is CASSADPSYNSPLHF. CDR3 bases: TGCGCCAGCAGCGCGGATCCGTCCTATAATTCACCCCTCCACTTT.

J is TRBJ1-1 and V is TRBV29-1, with TRBD1 matching 8 bases. The CDR3 loop spans 13 amino acids. Looked up from germline, CDR1 is SQVTM and CDR2 is ANQGSEA. V lost 6 bases to trimming and J lost 5 bases; unmatched junction nucleotides: 8. CDR3 residues: CSVESGGGTEAFF. In nucleotides, the CDR3 is TGCAGCGTCGAGTCAGGGGGCGGAACTGAAGCTTTCTTT.

This clonotype was found a few times. The CDR3 protein is CAISGQGNTEAFF. For the CDR3, the DNA is TGTGCCATTTCGGGACAGGGAAACACTGAAGCTTTCTTT. The J gene is TRBJ1-1, the V gene TRBV10-3, with 9 nucleotides matching TRBD1. In germline, CDR1 is ENHRY, CDR2 SYGVKD. Germline trimming cut 9 bases from V and 2 bases from J; bases unmatched to any gene: 4. The CDR3 extends over 13 amino acids.

The chain joins TRBV20-1 to TRBJ2-5; D not resolved. CDR3 length: 15 residues. V shed 6 bases and J shed 5 bases, with 22 bases lying between them. The V gene's germline CDR1 is DFQATT and CDR2 SNEGSKA (reference sequence). As DNA, the CDR3 is TGCAGTGCCCCCCCCCCAGGTTTTTGGGTCGAGACCCAGTACTTC. It specifies CSAPPPGFWVETQYF.

This clonotype turned up a few times. V usage is TRBV10-3 and J usage is TRBJ2-7, with D hard to call. Trimming removed 0 bases from V and 0 bases from J, with 9 bases in between. The germline gives CDR1 ENHRY, CDR2 SYGVKD. This CDR3 has 15 amino acids. The CDR3 nucleotides are TGTGCCATCAGTGAGTCCGCAGTTTTCTCCTACGAGCAGTACTTC. Protein: CAISESAVFSYEQYF.

This chain joins TRBV10-3 and TRBJ1-5; D is ambiguous. Between the trimmed V and J ends, which lost 3 bases and 4 bases, there was a span of 13 bases. Germline V CDR1 and CDR2: ENHRY, SYGVKD. CDR3 length: 15 residues. CDR3 in DNA: TGTGCCATCAGTGAACGAGGGCAGCGAAATCAGCCCCAGCATTTT. Protein sequence: CAISERGQRNQPQHF.

The gene calls are TRBV5-1 and TRBJ2-2, with D uncertain. Between the trimmed V and J ends, which lost 4 bases and 8 bases, there was a span of 9 bases. CDR1 and CDR2 from the germline V gene are SGHRS and YFSETQ. The CDR3 runs to 12 residues. The chain's CDR3 is CASSGSGGELFF. The CDR3 bases are TGCGCCAGCAGCGGGTCAGGAGGGGAGCTGTTTTTT.

The chain uses TRBV6-2 or TRBV6-3 and TRBJ1-1; maybe TRBD1 (5 bases). CDR1 is MNHEY and CDR2 is SVGEGT in the germline V gene. CDR3 length equals 13 residues. The V gene lost 6 bases and the J gene lost 7 bases, with 15 bases spanning the gap. The CDR3 DNA is TGTGCCAGCAGATCCGGGACGTTCGGTGAAGCTTTCTTT. Protein product: CASRSGTFGEAFF.

This clonotype showed up just a few times. The CDR3 protein is CASSTREANEKLFF. DNA of the CDR3: TGTGCCAGCAGCACCAGGGAGGCGAATGAAAAACTGTTTTTT. J is TRBJ1-4 and V is TRBV9; TRBD1 might be the D (5 bases). The CDR3 extends over 14 amino acids. Trimming removed 4 bases at V and 5 bases at J, with 12 bases between. CDR1 is SGDLS and CDR2 is YYNGEE in the germline V gene.

This clonotype was counted at least ten times. V usage is TRBV28 and J usage is TRBJ2-7, with TRBD2 identical over 10 bases. The CDR3 sequence is 15 residues long. From germline, CDR1 is MDHEN and CDR2 SYDVKM. J lost 2 bases, V lost 2 bases, and 3 bases had no gene match. The DNA for the CDR3 is TGTGCCAGCAGTTTAAGGCTAGCGGGGGCCTACGAGCAGTACGTC. Residues: CASSLRLAGAYEQYV.

This clonotype was observed a handful of times. This rearrangement joins TRBV19 to TRBJ1-4; unclear D gene. Deletions cut 2 bases from V and 2 bases from J, with 9 bases between. CDR3 length equals 15 residues. Germline loops: CDR1 LNHDA, CDR2 SQIVND (reference sequence). This CDR3 is CASSILGTTNEKLFF. CDR3 nucleotides: TGTGCCAGTAGTATATTGGGAACGACTAATGAAAAACTGTTTTTT.

This clonotype was seen only a few times. The chain recombines TRBV12-3 or TRBV12-4 with TRBJ2-1, with 10 nucleotides matching TRBD1. V trimming: 8 bases; J trimming: 9 bases; junction bases outside the gene matches: 16. The CDR3 spans 16 residues. The CDR3 reads CASGDRGDPSAGEQFF. In nucleotides, the CDR3 is TGTGCCAGCGGGGACAGGGGCGACCCCAGTGCGGGTGAGCAGTTCTTC.